This TCR beta chain was identified in a study of T cells in Graves' hyperthyroidism and ophthalmopathy. TCR beta CDR3 regions were amplified from RNA transcripts. HTBI primers drove first-round RT-PCR of the TCR CDR3. TCRdb redid the calling of the multiplex PCR reads with MiXCR, one entry per CDR3 protein. The sample includes approximately 260,000 distinct CDR3 sequences, about 15% of them seen just once. V dropped 6 bases and J dropped 2; count of bases not matched to a gene: 13. The germline V gene encodes CDR1 MDHEN and CDR2 SYDVKM. CDR3 length: 16 residues. This clonotype was seen ten or more times. Antigen: not known. Broader study findings: Most clonotypes that expanded in the thyroid above 0.001 also showed up in blood. Separating ophthalmopathy from stable hyperthyroidism was achieved by a 13 V-J model.

The receptor was isolated from a woman in her forties or fifties with Graves' hyperthyroidism that later progressed to Graves' ophthalmopathy. Sequencing used blood. The genes are TRBV28 and TRBJ2-7, with TRBD1 matching over 7 bases. DNA of the CDR3: TGTGCCAGCAGACCACCCGGGACAGCGGTAACCTACGAGCAGTACTTC. Residues: CASRPPGTAVTYEQYF.